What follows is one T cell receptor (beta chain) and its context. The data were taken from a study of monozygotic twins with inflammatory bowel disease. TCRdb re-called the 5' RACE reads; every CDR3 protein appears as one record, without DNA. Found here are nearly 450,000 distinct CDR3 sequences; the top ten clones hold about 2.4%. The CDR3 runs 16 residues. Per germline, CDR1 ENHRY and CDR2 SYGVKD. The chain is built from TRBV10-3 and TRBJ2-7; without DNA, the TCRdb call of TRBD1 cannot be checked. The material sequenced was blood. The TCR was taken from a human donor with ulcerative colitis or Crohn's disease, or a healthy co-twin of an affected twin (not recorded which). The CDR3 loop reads CAISDPRQGGSYEQYF.